The 18 T cell receptor beta chains given below trace back to one sample, sequenced in a study of metastatic and nonmetastatic thyroid tumors. Thyroid surgery was performed in patients who had received no treatment beforehand. TCRdb re-called the PCR reads through MiXCR. The profile covers around 23,000 clones, with 20% to 25% appearing a single time and roughly a quarter taken by the ten largest. The sequenced sample consisted of blood. The receptors were gathered from a male donor with papillary thyroid cancer or a benign thyroid nodule (not recorded which). Some clones in this sample may be carry-over from other donors' samples.

In regard to this clone: One base away lies a much larger clone, so this may be a sequencing read error. The genes are TRBV20-1 and TRBJ2-5; 15 positions match TRBD2. This CDR3 has 17 amino acids. The V segment lost 1 base and the J segment 12 bases; nucleotides outside the gene matches: 15. The germline V gene encodes CDR1 DFQATT and CDR2 SNEGSKA (reference sequence). The CDR3 region is CSARAGTSGGMRETKYF. The CDR3 DNA reads TGCAGTGCTAGAGCCGGGACTAGCGGGGGGATGAGAGAGACTAAGTACTTC.

The gene calls are TRBV12-3 or TRBV12-4 and TRBJ2-7; 8 bases align to TRBD1. V dropped 1 base and J dropped 5; count of bases not matched to a gene: 4. The CDR3 sequence is 14 residues long. CDR3 residues: CASSLVDRANEQYF. The CDR3 DNA sequence: TGTGCCAGCAGTTTAGTGGACAGGGCCAACGAGCAGTACTTC.

This clone showed up many times. This rearrangement joins TRBV6-1 to TRBJ2-1; D remains unclear. Trimming took off 6 bases at V and 4 bases at J, with 10 bases between the two ends. Germline lookup yields CDR1 MNHNS and CDR2 SASEGT. This CDR3 comprises 13 residues. The CDR3 sequence is CASSTAVYNEQFF. In nucleotides, the CDR3 is TGTGCCAGCAGCACAGCCGTATACAATGAGCAGTTCTTC.

This clone was counted at least ten times. The chain employs TRBV4-2 and TRBJ1-1; TRBD1 agrees at 11 bases. Per germline, CDR1 LGHNA and CDR2 YNFKEQ. The CDR3 is 15 residues long. The junction had 2 bases not matched to a gene; V was cut back by 3 bases and J by 2 bases. CDR3 loop: CASSQDRGLNTEAFF. CDR3 DNA sequence: TGTGCCAGCAGCCAGGACAGGGGGCTAAACACTGAAGCTTTCTTT.

V is TRBV11-1 and J is TRBJ2-2, with D possibly TRBD2 on 7 matching bases. The CDR3 has 16 residues. Per the germline V gene, CDR1 is SGHAT and CDR2 is FQDESV (reference sequence). Trimming cost V 4 bases and J 7 bases, with 19 bases left between them. CDR3 nucleotides: TGTGCCAGCAGCTGGGGGGGGGCTGGATTCCACGGGGAGCTGTTTTTT. Translation: CASSWGGAGFHGELFF.

This clone has a count of ten or more. The gene calls are TRBV9 and TRBJ1-5; D may be TRBD1 (5 bases). Germline V gene lookup returns CDR1 SGDLS and CDR2 YYNGEE. The CDR3 extends over 15 amino acids. V was trimmed by 0 bases and J by 1 base, leaving 8 bases between them. The DNA for the CDR3 is TGTGCCAGCAGCGTAGCGGGGGACAGCAATCAGCCCCAGCATTTT. Its translation is CASSVAGDSNQPQHF.

This clone was recorded at least ten times. The rearrangement uses TRBV20-1 and TRBJ1-1; a possible D gene is TRBD1 (5 bases). V was pared by 5 bases and J by 4 bases, with 11 bases between. CDR1 and CDR2 (germline): DFQATT, SNEGSKA (reference sequence). The length of the CDR3 is 12 residues. The CDR3 region has the DNA TGCAGTGCTGTGCAGGGAACCACTGAAGCTTTCTTT. Residues: CSAVQGTTEAFF.

This clone was recorded at least ten times. This sequence joins TRBV7-9 and TRBJ2-7; TRBD1 agrees at 7 bases. V gave up 5 bases and J gave up 4 bases; unmatched junction bases: 8. The CDR3 is 14 residues long. CDR1 and CDR2 from the germline V gene are SEHNR and FQNEAQ (reference sequence). CDR3 sequence reads: CASSLGDRPYEQYF. The CDR3 DNA is TGTGCCAGCAGCCTTGGGGACAGACCTTACGAGCAGTACTTC.

Notes on this clone: One junction end does not reproduce the germline sequence, and a read error may be involved. The V and J genes are TRBV15 and TRBJ2-7; 7 positions agree with TRBD2. CDR1 and CDR2 (germline): LNHNV, YYDKDF (reference sequence). The CDR3 has 13 amino acids. CDR3 in DNA: TGTCCCACCAGCCGAGAGGCGGGGGAACAGCAGTACTTC. This encodes CPTSREAGEQQYF.

Ten or more counts support this clone. The V gene is TRBV7-2, the J gene TRBJ2-1, with 10 bases that match TRBD2. The CDR3 is 17 amino acids. The germline V gene has CDR1 SGHTA and CDR2 FQGNSA. Trimming at V came to 3 bases and at J to 7 bases, leaving 12 bases not matched to a gene. Here the CDR3 DNA reads TGTGCCAGCAGCTTTAGCGGGGGGCGACTTATTTTTAATGAGCAGTTCTTC. Its translation is CASSFSGGRLIFNEQFF.

This chain uses TRBV7-2 with TRBJ1-2; TRBD1 agrees at 7 bases. Trimming cost V 5 bases and J 2 bases; bases outside gene matches: 5. The CDR3 length is 14 residues. Germline V gene lookup returns CDR1 SGHTA and CDR2 FQGNSA. In DNA, the CDR3 is TGTGCCAGCAGCCCCCCGGGACAGAACTATGGCTACACCTTC. Protein: CASSPPGQNYGYTF.

This clone has a count of ten or more. V usage is TRBV11-2 and J usage is TRBJ1-1; 11 bases line up with TRBD1. V shed 4 bases, J shed 4 bases, and the junction held 8 bases outside the gene matches. Looked up from germline, CDR1 is SGHAT and CDR2 is FQNNGV. CDR3 length equals 16 residues. CDR3 nucleotides: TGTGCCAGCAGCTCCCCCCGGGACAGGGGGTTCACTGAAGCTTTCTTT. Amino acid sequence: CASSSPRDRGFTEAFF.

This clone appeared many times. The CDR3 here is CSARDGRGGNYGYTF. The DNA for the CDR3 is TGCAGTGCTAGGGACGGAAGAGGAGGGAACTATGGCTACACCTTC. The rearrangement joins TRBV20-1 to TRBJ1-2; D remains ambiguous. Germline CDR1 and CDR2: DFQATT and SNEGSKA (reference sequence). V was pared by 3 bases and J by 2 bases, with 16 bases between. The CDR3 is made up of 15 amino acids.

This clone was seen at least ten times. The chain carries TRBV15 and TRBJ1-5; TRBD1 agrees at 7 bases. Germline V gene lookup returns CDR1 LNHNV and CDR2 YYDKDF (reference sequence). After removal of 0 bases from V and 7 bases from J, the junction contained 3 bases not matched to a gene. The CDR3 consists of 14 residues. CDR3 residues: CATSRDRQGQPQHF. As DNA, the CDR3 is TGTGCCACCAGCAGAGATAGACAGGGCCAGCCCCAGCATTTT.

This clone is labeled as medium-sized (0.01 to 0.1%). The gene calls are TRBV6-1 and TRBJ1-3, with no clear D. The V end was cut by 2 bases, the J end by 0 bases, with 8 bases between. From germline, CDR1 is MNHNS and CDR2 SASEGT. The CDR3 is 15 residues long. CDR3 region: CASSEMLSSGNTIYF. The CDR3 DNA is TGTGCCAGCAGTGAAATGCTGTCCTCTGGAAACACCATATATTTT.

The chain combines TRBV5-1 with TRBJ2-3; a possible D gene is TRBD1 (5 bases). CDR1 and CDR2 (germline): SGHRS, YFSETQ. The CDR3 length is 16 residues. V lost 0 bases and J lost 3, with 14 bases in between. The CDR3 DNA reads TGCGCCAGCAGCTTGGAACAGGCGGCAAGAACAGATACGCAGTATTTT. The encoded protein is CASSLEQAARTDTQYF.

Concerning this clone itself: At one boundary the junction diverges from the germline segment, which might be a read error. The J gene is TRBJ1-6, the V gene TRBV18, with a tentative D call TRBD1 (6 bases). This CDR3 has 15 residues. Germline V gene lookup returns CDR1 KGHSH and CDR2 LQKENI. DNA of the CDR3: TGTGCCAGCGCACAGACACAGGGCCTCAATTCACCCCTCCAATTT. Translated, it gives CASAQTQGLNSPLQF. Full variable domain (outside the CDR3, taken from reference TRBV18 and TRBJ1-6): NAGVMQNPRHLVRRRGQEARLRCSPMKGHSHVYWYRQLPEEGLKFMVYLQKENIIDESGMPKERFSAEFPKEGPSILRIQQVVRGDSAAYFCASAQTQGLNSPLQFGNGTRLTVT.

This clone was counted many times. One end of the junction varies from germline; a read error may be responsible. The CDR3 loop is CVSSLTGQPGTGELFF. DNA of the CDR3: TGTGTCAGCAGCTTAACCGGCCAACCCGGCACCGGGGAGCTGTTTTTT. The chain is built from TRBV7-8 and TRBJ2-2; D is unclear. CDR1 and CDR2 from the germline V gene are SGHVS and FQNEAQ. The CDR3 contains 16 residues.